This T cell receptor (beta chain) is from a study of T cells after yellow fever vaccination. Study in general: Libraries from low-cell-number fractions were prepared with the SMART-Seq v4 Ultra Low Input RNA kit. Notes on the study in general: Researchers report a weaker secondary response that nonetheless peaked faster, day 5 versus 15.

In its sample, this clonotype was seen a few times. Its antigen is still unknown. They built TCR cDNA with 5'RACE template switching, a step that put in a universal primer site and UMIs. TCRdb re-analysed the 5' RACE reads in MiXCR, keeping a single row per CDR3 protein. The sample holds under 600,000 distinct CDR3 sequences, 20% to 25% seen once. The specimen comprised PBMCs, sampled approximately 22 days after the first yellow fever vaccination. This TCR was sampled from a man between 18 and 35 years old who received the YFV17D yellow fever vaccine.

CDR3 in DNA: TGTGCCAGCAGCTTAATCAGGGCCAGCTATGGCTACACCTTC. This translates into CASSLIRASYGYTF. The chain has TRBV7-9 and TRBJ1-2; tentative D call: TRBD1 (5 bases). The length of the CDR3 is 14 residues. Per the germline V gene, CDR1 is SEHNR and CDR2 is FQNEAQ (reference sequence). Trimming removed 2 bases from V and 4 bases from J, with 11 bases in between.